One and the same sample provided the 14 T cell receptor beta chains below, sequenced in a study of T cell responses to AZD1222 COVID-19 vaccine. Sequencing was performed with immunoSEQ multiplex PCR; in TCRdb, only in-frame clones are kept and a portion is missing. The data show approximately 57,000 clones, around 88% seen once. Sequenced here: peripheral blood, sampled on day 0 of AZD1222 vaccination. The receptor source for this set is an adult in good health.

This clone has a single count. The CDR3 bases are TGTGCCAGCAGCAAAGGAGGTTTCTACGAGCAGTACTTC. The encoded protein is CASSKGGFYEQYF. The genes are TRBV21-1 and TRBJ2-7; the table's D call, TRBD2, was not checked against the DNA. TRBV21-1 is a known pseudogene. This CDR3 region has 13 residues.

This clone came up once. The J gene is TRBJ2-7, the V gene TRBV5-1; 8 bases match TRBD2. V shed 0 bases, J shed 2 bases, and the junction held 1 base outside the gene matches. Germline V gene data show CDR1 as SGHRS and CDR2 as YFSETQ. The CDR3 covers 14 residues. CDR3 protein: CASSLVSGAYEQYF. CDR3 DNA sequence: TGCGCCAGCAGCTTGGTTAGCGGGGCCTACGAGCAGTACTTC.

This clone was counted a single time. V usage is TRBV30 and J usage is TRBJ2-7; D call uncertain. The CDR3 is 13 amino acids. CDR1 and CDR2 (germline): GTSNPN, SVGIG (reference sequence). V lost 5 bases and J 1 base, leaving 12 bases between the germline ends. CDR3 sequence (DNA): TGTGCCTGGTCCCGAACCGCTTCCTACGAGCAGTACTTC. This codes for CAWSRTASYEQYF.

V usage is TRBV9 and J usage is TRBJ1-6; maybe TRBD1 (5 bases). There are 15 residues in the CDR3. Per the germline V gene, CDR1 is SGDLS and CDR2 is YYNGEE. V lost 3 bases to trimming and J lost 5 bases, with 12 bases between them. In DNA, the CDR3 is TGTGCCAGCAGCGAGTGGGGGAGTAATAATTCACCCCTCCACTTT. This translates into CASSEWGSNNSPLHF.

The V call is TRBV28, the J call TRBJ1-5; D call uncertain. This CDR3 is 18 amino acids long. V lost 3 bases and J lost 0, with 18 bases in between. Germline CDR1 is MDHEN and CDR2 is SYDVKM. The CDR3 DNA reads TGTGCCAGCAGTTTCCGGAGCAGAGCATTATATAGCAATCAGCCCCAGCATTTT. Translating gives CASSFRSRALYSNQPQHF.

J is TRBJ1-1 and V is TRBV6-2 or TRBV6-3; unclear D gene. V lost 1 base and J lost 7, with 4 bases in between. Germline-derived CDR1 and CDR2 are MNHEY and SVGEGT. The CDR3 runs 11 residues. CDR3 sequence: CASSYYGEAFF. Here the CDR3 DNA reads TGTGCCAGCAGTTACTACGGTGAAGCTTTCTTT.

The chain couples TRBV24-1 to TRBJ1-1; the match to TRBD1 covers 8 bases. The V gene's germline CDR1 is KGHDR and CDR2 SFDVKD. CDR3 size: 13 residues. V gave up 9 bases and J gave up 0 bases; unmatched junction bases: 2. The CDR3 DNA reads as TGTGCCACCCGACAGGGGTTGAACACTGAAGCTTTCTTT. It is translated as CATRQGLNTEAFF.

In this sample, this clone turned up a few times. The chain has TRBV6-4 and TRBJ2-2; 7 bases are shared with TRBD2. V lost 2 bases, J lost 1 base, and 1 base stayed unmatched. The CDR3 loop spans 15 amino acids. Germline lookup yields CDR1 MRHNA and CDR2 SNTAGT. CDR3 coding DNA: TGTGCCAGCAGTGACGCTAGCGGGAACACCGGGGAGCTGTTTTTT. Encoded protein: CASSDASGNTGELFF.

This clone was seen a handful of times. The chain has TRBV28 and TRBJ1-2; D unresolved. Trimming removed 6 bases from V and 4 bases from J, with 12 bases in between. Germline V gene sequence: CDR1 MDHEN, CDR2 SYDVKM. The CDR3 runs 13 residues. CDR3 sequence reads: CASREPITYGYTF. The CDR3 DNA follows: TGTGCCAGCAGGGAGCCAATTACCTATGGCTACACCTTC.

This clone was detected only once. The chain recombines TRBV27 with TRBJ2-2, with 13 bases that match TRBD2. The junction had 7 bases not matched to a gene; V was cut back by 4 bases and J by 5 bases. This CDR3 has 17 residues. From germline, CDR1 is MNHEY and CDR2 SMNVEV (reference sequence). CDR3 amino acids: CASSSRLAGGPTGELFF. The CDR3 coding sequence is TGTGCCAGCAGTTCAAGACTAGCGGGAGGACCAACCGGGGAGCTGTTTTTT.

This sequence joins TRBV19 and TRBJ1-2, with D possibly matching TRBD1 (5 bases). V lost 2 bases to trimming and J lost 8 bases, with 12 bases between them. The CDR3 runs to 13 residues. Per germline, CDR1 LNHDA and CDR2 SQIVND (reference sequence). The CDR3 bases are TGTGCCAGTAGTATAAGAGGGGAGGGAGGCTACACCTTC. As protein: CASSIRGEGGYTF.

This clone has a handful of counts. The chain's CDR3 is CASKRQGSGAYEQYF. The CDR3 bases are TGTGCCAGCAAGAGACAGGGAAGTGGGGCCTACGAGCAGTACTTC. The genes are TRBV6-6 and TRBJ2-7, with 7 bases lining up with TRBD1. Germline CDR1 reads MNHNY; CDR2 reads SVGAGI (reference sequence). The CDR3 is 15 amino acids. The V gene end was trimmed by 7 bases and the J gene end by 2 bases; junction bases not matched to a gene: 11.

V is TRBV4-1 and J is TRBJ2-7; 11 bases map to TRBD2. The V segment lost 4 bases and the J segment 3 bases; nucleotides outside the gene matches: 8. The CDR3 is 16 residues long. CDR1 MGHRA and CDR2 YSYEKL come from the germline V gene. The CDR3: CASSLAGGTAVYEQYF. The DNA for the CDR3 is TGCGCCAGCAGCCTAGCGGGAGGGACGGCAGTCTACGAGCAGTACTTC.

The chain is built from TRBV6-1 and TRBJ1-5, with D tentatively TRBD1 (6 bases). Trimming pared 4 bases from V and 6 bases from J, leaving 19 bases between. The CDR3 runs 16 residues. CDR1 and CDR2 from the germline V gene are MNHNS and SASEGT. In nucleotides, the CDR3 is TGTGCCAGCAGTGTTTCCCTTGCAGGGGTTGGTCAGCCCCAGCATTTT. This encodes CASSVSLAGVGQPQHF.